One T cell receptor (beta chain) is described in this entry. As yet, its antigen is unknown. The sample comes from a study of shared clonotypes between healthy human individuals. Overall study findings and caveats: Lower generation probabilities were found for non-shared clonotypes than for those shared by all four donors.

The study drew all its donors from Caucasian adults living in Nashville, Tennessee. The study separated CD4+ cells into CD45RA+ naive and CD45RA-negative memory subsets. Sequenced by immunoSEQ multiplex PCR; TCRdb stores in-frame clones only, minus some. The sample lists millions of clones, 85% to 95% occurring once. The CDR3 has 14 residues. Trimming shortened V by 6 bases and J by 5 bases, and 16 bases separated the two germline ends. The germline gives CDR1 KGHSH, CDR2 LQKENI. This chain joins TRBV18 and TRBJ1-1, with D perhaps TRBD1 (6 bases). Sequences were obtained from naive CD4+ T cells from PBMCs. Described subset: CD45RA+ positively selected. This TCR was recovered from a man aged 18 to 29 in good health. Some clones in this sample may be carry-over from other donors' samples. The CDR3 region has the DNA TGTGCCAGCTCCCGGGGCGGACAGTCAACTGAAGCTTTCTTT. Amino acids: CASSRGGQSTEAFF.